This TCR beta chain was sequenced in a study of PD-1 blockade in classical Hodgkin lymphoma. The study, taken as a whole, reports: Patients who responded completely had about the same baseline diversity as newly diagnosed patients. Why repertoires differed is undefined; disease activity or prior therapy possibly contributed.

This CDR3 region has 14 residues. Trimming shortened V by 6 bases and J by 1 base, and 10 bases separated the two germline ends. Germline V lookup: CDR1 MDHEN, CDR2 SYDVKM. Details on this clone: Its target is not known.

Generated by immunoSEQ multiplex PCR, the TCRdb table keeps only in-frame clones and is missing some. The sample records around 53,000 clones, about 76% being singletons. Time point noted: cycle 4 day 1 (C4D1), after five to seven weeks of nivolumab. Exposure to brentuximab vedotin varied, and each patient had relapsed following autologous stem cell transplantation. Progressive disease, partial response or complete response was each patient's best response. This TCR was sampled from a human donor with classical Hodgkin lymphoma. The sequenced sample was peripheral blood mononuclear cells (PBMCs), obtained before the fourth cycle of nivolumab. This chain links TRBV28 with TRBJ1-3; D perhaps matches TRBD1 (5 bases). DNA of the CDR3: TGTGCCAGCAGGGCAAGGGGTTCTGGAAACACCATATATTTT. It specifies CASRARGSGNTIYF.